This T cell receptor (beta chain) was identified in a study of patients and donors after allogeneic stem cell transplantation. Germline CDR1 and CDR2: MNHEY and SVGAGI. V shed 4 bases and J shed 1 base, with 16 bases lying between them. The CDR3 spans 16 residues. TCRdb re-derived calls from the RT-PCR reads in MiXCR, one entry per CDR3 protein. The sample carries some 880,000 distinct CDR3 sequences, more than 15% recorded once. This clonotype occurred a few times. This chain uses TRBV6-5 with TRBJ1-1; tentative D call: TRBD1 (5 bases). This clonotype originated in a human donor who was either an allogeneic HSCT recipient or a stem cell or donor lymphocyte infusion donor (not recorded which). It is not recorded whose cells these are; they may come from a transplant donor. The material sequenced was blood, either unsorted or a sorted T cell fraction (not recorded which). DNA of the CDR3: TGTGCCAGCAGTTCTGTTCGTGGGGCTTGGAACACTGAAGCTTTCTTT. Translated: CASSSVRGAWNTEAFF.